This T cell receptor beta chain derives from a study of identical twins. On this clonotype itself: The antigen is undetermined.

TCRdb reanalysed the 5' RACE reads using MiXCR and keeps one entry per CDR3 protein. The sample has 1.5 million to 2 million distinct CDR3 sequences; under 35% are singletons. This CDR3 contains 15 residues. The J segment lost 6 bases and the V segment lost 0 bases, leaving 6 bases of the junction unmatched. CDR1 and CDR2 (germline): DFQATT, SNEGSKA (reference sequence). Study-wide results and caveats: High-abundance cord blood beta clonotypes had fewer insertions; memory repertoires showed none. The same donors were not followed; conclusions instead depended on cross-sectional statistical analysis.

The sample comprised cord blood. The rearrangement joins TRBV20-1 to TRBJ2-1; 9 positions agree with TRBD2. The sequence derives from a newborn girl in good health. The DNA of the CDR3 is TGCAGTGCTAGAGATGGGCTAGCGGGATCCAATGAGCAGTTCTTC. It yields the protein CSARDGLAGSNEQFF.